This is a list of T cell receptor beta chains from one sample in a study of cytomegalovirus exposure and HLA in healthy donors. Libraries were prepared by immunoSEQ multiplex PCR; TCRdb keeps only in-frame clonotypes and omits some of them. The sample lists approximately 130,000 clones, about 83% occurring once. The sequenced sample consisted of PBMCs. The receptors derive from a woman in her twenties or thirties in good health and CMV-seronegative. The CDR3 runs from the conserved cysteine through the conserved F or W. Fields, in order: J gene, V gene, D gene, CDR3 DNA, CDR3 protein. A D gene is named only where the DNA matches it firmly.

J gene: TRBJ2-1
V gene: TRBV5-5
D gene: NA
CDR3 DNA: TGTGCCAGCAGCTCCCTCGAGCGTGAGCAGTTCTTC
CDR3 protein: CASSSLEREQFF

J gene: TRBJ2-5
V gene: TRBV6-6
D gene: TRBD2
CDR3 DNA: TGTGCCAGCGGGACTAGCGGGGCAATAGAGACCCAGTACTTC
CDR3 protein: CASGTSGAIETQYF

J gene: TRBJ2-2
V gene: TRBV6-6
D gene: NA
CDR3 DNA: TGTGCCAGCAGTTACCGTGGACGGGGGGCGGGGGAGCTGTTTTTT
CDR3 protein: CASSYRGRGAGELFF

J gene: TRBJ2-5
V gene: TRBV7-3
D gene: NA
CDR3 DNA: TGTGCCAGCAGCCCAAACGGGAGATCGGAGACCCAGTACTTC
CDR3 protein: CASSPNGRSETQYF

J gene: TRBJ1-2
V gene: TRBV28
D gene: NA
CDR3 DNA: TGTGCCAGCAGTTCGCGGCTGTCAGGGCATAACTATGGCTACACCTTC
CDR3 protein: CASSSRLSGHNYGYTF

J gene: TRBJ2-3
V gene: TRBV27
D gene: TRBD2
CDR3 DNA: TGTGCCAGCAGTTCCATAAAGACTAGCGGGGGGGCTGGTTGGGCAGATACGCAGTATTTT
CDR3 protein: CASSSIKTSGGAGWADTQYF

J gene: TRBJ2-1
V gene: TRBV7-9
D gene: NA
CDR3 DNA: TGTGCCAGCAGCTCGTACAGCCGCGAGCAGTTCTTC
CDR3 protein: CASSSYSREQFF

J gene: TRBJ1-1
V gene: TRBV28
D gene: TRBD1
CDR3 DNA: TGTGCCAGCAGCTTGGGACAGTTGAACACTGAAGCTTTCTTT
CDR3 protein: CASSLGQLNTEAFF

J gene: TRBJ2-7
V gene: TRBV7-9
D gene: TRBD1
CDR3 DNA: TGTGCCAGCAGCCCTAGGGGACCGGGACAGGGGTACGAGCAGTACTTC
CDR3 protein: CASSPRGPGQGYEQYF

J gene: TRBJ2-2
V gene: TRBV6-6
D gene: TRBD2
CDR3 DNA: TGTGCCAGCAGGTGGGGACTAGCTGCTGCCGGGGAGCTGTTTTTT
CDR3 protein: CASRWGLAAAGELFF

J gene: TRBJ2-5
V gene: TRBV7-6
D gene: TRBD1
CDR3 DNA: TGTGCCAGCAGCTTAGGACAGGGTTTGGGAGAGACCCAGTACTTC
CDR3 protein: CASSLGQGLGETQYF

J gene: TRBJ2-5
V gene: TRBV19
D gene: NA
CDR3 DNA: TGTGCCAGTAGTTCCCCACAGGGTGGGCTACAAGAGACCCAGTACTTC
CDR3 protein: CASSSPQGGLQETQYF

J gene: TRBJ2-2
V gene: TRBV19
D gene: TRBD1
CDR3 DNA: TGTGCCAGTCGACCAGACAGGGGATCGAAGACCGGGGAGCTGTTTTTT
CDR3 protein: CASRPDRGSKTGELFF

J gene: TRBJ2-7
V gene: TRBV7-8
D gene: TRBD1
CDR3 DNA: TGTGCCAGCAGTCCCCGACCTCCGGGACAGAAATACTACGAGCAGTACTTC
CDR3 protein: CASSPRPPGQKYYEQYF

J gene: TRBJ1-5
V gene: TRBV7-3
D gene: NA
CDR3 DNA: TGTGCCAGCAGCTCGTCAGTACAGCCCCAGCATTTT
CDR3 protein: CASSSSVQPQHF

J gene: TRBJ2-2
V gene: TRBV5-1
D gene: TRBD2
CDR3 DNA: TGCGCCAGCAGCTCGGGACTAGCGGGGACCGGGGAGCTGTTTTTT
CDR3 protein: CASSSGLAGTGELFF

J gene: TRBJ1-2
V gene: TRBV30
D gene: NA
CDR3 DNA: TGTGCCTGGAGTTATACAGGCGTCTATGGCTACACCTTC
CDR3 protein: CAWSYTGVYGYTF

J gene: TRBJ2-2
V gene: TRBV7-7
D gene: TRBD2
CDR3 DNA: TGTGCTAGCAGCTTGCTATCGGGGGGGAACACCGGGGAGCTGTTTTTT
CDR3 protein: CASSLLSGGNTGELFF

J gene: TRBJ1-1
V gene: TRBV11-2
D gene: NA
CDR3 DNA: TGTGCCAGCAGCTTAGCAGGGGAGGGAGGAGCTTTCTTT
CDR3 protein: CASSLAGEGGAFF

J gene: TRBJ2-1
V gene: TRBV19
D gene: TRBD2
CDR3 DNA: TGTGCCAGTAGTGGGAGGACTAGCGGGAGGGGCTACAATGAGCAGTTCTTC
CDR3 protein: CASSGRTSGRGYNEQFF

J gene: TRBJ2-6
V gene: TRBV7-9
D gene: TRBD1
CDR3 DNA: TGTTCCAGCCCGCCGGACAGGGCGGCTGGGGCCAACGTCCTGACTTTC
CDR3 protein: CSSPPDRAAGANVLTF

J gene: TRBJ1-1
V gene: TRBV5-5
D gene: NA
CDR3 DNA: TGTGCCAGCAGCTTTCAGGGGTTTCGGAACACTGAAGCTTTCTTT
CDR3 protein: CASSFQGFRNTEAFF